These 4 T cell receptor beta chains share one sample of origin, sequenced in a study of T cell changes during pregnancy in multiple sclerosis. Generated by immunoSEQ multiplex PCR, the TCRdb table keeps only in-frame clones and is missing some. Here the sample spans 20,000 to 25,000 clones, approximately 90% being singletons. This specimen was CD8+ T cells from peripheral blood mononuclear cells, taken in the first trimester of pregnancy. The receptors were gathered from a female donor with multiple sclerosis, enrolled in a pregnancy study.

The rearrangement uses TRBV27 and TRBJ2-1, with 10 nucleotides matching TRBD2. V trimming: 5 bases; J trimming: 12 bases; junction bases outside the gene matches: 7. The germline V gene has CDR1 MNHEY and CDR2 SMNVEV (reference sequence). This CDR3 is built from 13 residues. The CDR3 DNA reads as TGTGCCAGCAGTCTCAGCGGGAGGGCTGGGCAGTTCTTC. Its translation is CASSLSGRAGQFF.

The V call is TRBV10-2, the J call TRBJ2-7; D unresolved. Looked up from germline, CDR1 is WSHSY and CDR2 is SAAADI. V lost 6 bases and J 5 bases, leaving 20 bases between the germline ends. This CDR3 has 15 residues. DNA of the CDR3: TGCGCCAGCAGCCCCTGGTTAGCATTGGTCCACGAGCAGTACTTC. As protein: CASSPWLALVHEQYF.

The rearrangement uses TRBV4-2 and TRBJ2-1; possible D gene TRBD2, 6 bases. The CDR3 is 13 amino acids. Germline CDR1 reads LGHNA; CDR2 reads YNFKEQ. V gave up 2 bases and J gave up 9 bases, with 11 bases separating them. The DNA of the CDR3 is TGTGCCAGCAGCCAAAATCTAGCGTCTGAGCAGTTCTTC. Its protein is CASSQNLASEQFF.

In this sample, this clone is medium-sized. The chain links TRBV7-5 to TRBJ2-7; the D call in the table, TRBD2, was not verified against the DNA. TRBV7-5 is recorded as a pseudogene. The CDR3 contains 14 residues. CDR3 sequence reads: CARSLRTKRYEQYF. The CDR3 DNA reads as TGTGCCAGAAGCTTAAGGACTAAGAGGTACGAGCAGTACTTC.